This TCR beta chain was profiled in a study of blood T cell repertoires in COVID-19. At the level of the study: In each case, the material was cDNA or gDNA derived from T cells, B-cell-depleted T cells, or PBMCs.

The table came from immunoSEQ multiplex PCR; TCRdb's copy has only in-frame clones and leaves some out. The sample carries roughly 410,000 clones, 89% recorded once. With V trimmed by 3 bases and J by 2 bases, 7 bases remained unmatched. The CDR3 length is 17 residues. The germline CDR1 and CDR2 sequences are LNHDA and SQIVND (reference sequence). The chain uses TRBV19 and TRBJ1-5; 10 nucleotides line up with TRBD1. The specimen sequenced was peripheral blood. This TCR came from a woman in her forties with COVID-19, enrolled during active disease. CDR3 DNA sequence: TGTGCCAGTAGTATTAGGGGGACAGGGGAAGGCAATCAGCCCCAGCATTTT. Protein sequence: CASSIRGTGEGNQPQHF.